Listed below are T cell receptor beta chains from one sample, sequenced in a study of blood T cell repertoires in COVID-19. TCRdb keeps only in-frame clones here, not all; method: immunoSEQ multiplex PCR. The profile shows around 360,000 clones, about 87% of them singletons. Sample: PBMCs or T cells enriched from blood (not recorded which). The receptors here all came from a man aged 40-49 years in a cohort exposed to, infected with or recovered from COVID-19 (not recorded which). CDR3s include the opening cysteine and the closing phenylalanine or tryptophan. The order of the fields is CDR3 protein, V gene, CDR3 length, clone size. Not all rows give a size; the values are once, few, many and, for expanded clones, a class.

CASSTRTDHGYTF	TRBV6-5	13	NA
CASSYSASGRAGSYNEQFF	TRBV6-2/TRBV6-3	19	once
CASSQALDTQYF	TRBV7-9	12	NA
CASSQAPPSQRVGTQYF	TRBV3-1/TRBV3-2	17	NA
CAWIRGEVGEAFF	TRBV30	13	NA
CASRGQIIDNSPLHF	TRBV27	15	NA
CASSLDSQIHEQYF	TRBV11-2	14	NA
CASSLPLGQGSEQYF	TRBV4-1	15	NA
CAWSRTGGGKLFF	TRBV30	13	NA
CASSPPSSGNNEQFF	TRBV18	15	NA
CASSLGLAETQYF	TRBV28	13	NA
CASSPRGETQYF	TRBV3-1/TRBV3-2	12	once
CASSPRQTGLTGELFF	TRBV11-2	16	NA
CASSGEQGITEAFF	TRBV2	14	NA
CAISEAGGIYLNTEAFF	TRBV10-3	17	NA
CASSTGTGGVVYGYTF	TRBV5-1	16	NA
CASSAGQGQKNSPLHF	TRBV4-1	16	NA
CASSSGLAGVRQFF	TRBV10-1	14	NA
CASSYRRGTTEAFF	TRBV6-5	14	once
CASSQAGSGSSYEQYF	TRBV4-2	16	NA
CASSPSRGGDTDTQYF	TRBV5-1	16	NA
CASSSRGRFGYTF	TRBV28	13	NA
CASSPRRVSGANVLTF	TRBV2	16	NA
CASSPPGSRVYNEQFF	TRBV18	16	NA
CASSEFASGSHEQFF	TRBV2	15	NA
CASSEAGHSEKLFF	TRBV6-1	14	few
CASKSERTGNTEAFF	TRBV19	15	NA
CASSLTTGQSNYGYTF	TRBV18	16	few
CASSQVVRDYEQYF	TRBV4-1	14	NA
CASTRGTFTEAFF	TRBV28	13	NA
CASSLTGQGNSPLHF	TRBV7-2	15	once
CASSVSSGRPLGEQYF	TRBV18	16	NA
CASSSGQMNTEAFF	TRBV28	14	NA
CASSLVGIGEKLFF	TRBV5-4	14	once
CASRPAGAGNQPQHF	TRBV6-5	15	once
CASSQTAGVQSPLHF	TRBV14	15	NA
CAWGLGYEQYF	TRBV7-9	11	NA
CASSLGGTSSSYEQYF	TRBV4-1	16	NA
CASSPPSEVEQYF	TRBV18	13	NA
CASLSASYNEQFF	TRBV28	13	NA
CASSYSAANTEAFF	TRBV5-1	14	NA
CASGLVQNSAIYGYTF	TRBV12-5	16	NA
CASSLFSRRLAGGEQYF	TRBV27	17	NA
CASSAGHRAPTDTQYF	TRBV27	16	NA
CASSLAGGSVF	TRBV7-9	11	NA
CASTRRWQGQTFSYNEQFF	TRBV27	19	NA
CASSPQGFYGYTF	TRBV7-9	13	NA
CASSSGLAAYNEQFF	TRBV5-1	15	once
CASSLRRYQPQHF	TRBV27	13	NA